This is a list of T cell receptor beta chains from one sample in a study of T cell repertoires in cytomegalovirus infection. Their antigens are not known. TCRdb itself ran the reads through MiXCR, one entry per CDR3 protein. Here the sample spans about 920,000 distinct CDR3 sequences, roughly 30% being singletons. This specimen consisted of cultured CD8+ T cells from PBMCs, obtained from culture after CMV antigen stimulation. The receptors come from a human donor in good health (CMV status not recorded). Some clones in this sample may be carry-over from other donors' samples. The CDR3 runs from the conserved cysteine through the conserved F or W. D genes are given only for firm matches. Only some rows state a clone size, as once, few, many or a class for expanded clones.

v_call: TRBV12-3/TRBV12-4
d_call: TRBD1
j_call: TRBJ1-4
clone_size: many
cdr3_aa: CASSLDGTGTNEKLFF
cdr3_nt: TGTGCCAGCAGTTTAGATGGGACAGGGACTAATGAAAAACTGTTTTTT

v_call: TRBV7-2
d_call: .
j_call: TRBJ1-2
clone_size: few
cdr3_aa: CASSLDGQRYYGYTF
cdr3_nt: TGTGCCAGCAGCTTGGACGGACAGCGGTACTATGGCTACACCTTC

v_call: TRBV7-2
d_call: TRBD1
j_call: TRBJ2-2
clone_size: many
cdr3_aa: CASSQDRGPPGELFF
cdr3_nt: TGTGCCAGCAGCCAAGACAGGGGGCCCCCCGGGGAGCTGTTTTTT

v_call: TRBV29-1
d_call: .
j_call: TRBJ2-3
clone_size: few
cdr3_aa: CSVEDRWVRSYPDTQYF
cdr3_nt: TGCAGCGTTGAAGATAGGTGGGTCAGGTCTTACCCAGATACGCAGTATTTT

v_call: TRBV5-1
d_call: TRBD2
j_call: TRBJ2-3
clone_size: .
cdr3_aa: CASSWGLAATDTQYF
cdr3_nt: TGCGCCAGCAGCTGGGGACTAGCGGCCACAGATACGCAGTATTTT

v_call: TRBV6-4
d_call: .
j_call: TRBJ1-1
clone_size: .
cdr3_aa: CASSTEGPTEAFF
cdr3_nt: TGTGCCAGCAGTACCGAGGGGCCCACTGAAGCTTTCTTT

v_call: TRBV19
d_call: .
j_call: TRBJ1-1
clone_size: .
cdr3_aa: CASSPSILNTEAFF
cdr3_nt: TGTGCCAGTAGTCCATCGATCTTGAACACTGAAGCTTTCTTT

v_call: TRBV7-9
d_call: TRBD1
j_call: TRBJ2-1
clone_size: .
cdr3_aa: CASSWDRAYSYNEQFF
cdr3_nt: TGTGCCAGCAGCTGGGACAGGGCGTATTCCTACAATGAGCAGTTCTTC

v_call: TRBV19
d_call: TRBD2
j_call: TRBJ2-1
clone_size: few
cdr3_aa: CASGAGGNEQFF
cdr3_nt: TGTGCCAGCGGGGCGGGAGGGAATGAGCAGTTCTTC

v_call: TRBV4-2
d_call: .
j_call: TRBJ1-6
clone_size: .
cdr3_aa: CASSPNGPLHF
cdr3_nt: TGTGCCAGCAGCCCCAACGGACCCCTCCACTTT

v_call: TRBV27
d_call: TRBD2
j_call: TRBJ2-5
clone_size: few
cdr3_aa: CATSLAGRAQETQYF
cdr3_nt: TGTGCCACCTCACTAGCGGGCAGAGCTCAAGAGACCCAGTACTTC

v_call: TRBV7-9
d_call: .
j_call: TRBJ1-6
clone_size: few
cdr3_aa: CASSSPGREGSPLHF
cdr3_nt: TGTGCCAGCAGCTCACCGGGCAGGGAAGGGTCACCCCTCCACTTT

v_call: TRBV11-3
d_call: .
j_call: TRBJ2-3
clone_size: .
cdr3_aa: CASSLREGDTQYF
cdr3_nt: TGTGCCAGCAGTTTAAGGGAGGGGGACACGCAGTATTTT

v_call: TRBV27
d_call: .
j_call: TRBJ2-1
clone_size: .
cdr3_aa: CASSTSFYNEQFF
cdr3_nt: TGTGCCAGCAGCACAAGTTTCTACAATGAGCAGTTCTTC

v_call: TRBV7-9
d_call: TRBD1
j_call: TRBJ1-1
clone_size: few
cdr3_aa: CASSRRDSSTEAFF
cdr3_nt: TGTGCCAGCAGCCGGAGGGACAGCTCCACTGAAGCTTTCTTT

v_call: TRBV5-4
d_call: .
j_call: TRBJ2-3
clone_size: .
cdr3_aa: CASSLSGIDTDTQYF
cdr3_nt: TGTGCCAGCAGCCTATCAGGGATCGATACAGATACGCAGTATTTT

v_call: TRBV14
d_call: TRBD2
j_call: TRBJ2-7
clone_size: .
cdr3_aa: CASSQGLAGALSYEQYF
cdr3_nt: TGTGCCAGCAGCCAAGGTCTAGCGGGGGCCCTCTCCTACGAGCAGTACTTC

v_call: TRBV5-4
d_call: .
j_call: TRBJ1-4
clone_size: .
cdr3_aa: CASSLGGRGHREKLFF
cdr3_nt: TGTGCCAGCAGCTTGGGGGGCAGGGGCCACCGGGAAAAACTGTTTTTT

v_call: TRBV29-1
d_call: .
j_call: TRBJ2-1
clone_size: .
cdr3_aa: CSVDSEGLEQFF
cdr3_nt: TGCAGCGTTGACTCTGAGGGGCTTGAGCAGTTCTTC

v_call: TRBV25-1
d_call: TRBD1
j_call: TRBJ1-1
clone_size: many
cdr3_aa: CASSASTGLGTEAFF
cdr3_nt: TGTGCCAGCAGTGCATCGACAGGGTTGGGCACTGAAGCTTTCTTT

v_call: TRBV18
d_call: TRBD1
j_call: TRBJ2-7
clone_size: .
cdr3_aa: CASSTLDRGIYEQYF
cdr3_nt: TGTGCCAGCTCGACCCTGGACAGGGGAATTTACGAGCAGTACTTC

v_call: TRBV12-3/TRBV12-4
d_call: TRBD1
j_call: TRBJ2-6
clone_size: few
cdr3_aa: CASSQGVGGANVLTF
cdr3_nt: TGTGCCAGCAGCCAGGGGGTAGGAGGGGCCAACGTCCTGACTTTC

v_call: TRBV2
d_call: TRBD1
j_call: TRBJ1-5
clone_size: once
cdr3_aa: CASSEGRYRGQPQHF
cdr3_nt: TGTGCCAGCAGCGAGGGTAGATACAGGGGCCAGCCCCAGCATTTT

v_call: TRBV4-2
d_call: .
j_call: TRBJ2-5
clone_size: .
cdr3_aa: CASGQKGPWETQYF
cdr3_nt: TGTGCCAGCGGGCAAAAGGGACCATGGGAGACCCAGTACTTC

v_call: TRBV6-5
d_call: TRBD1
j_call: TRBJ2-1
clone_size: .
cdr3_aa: CASSHRDREPGEQFF
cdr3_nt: TGTGCCAGCAGCCACCGGGACAGGGAACCTGGTGAGCAGTTCTTC

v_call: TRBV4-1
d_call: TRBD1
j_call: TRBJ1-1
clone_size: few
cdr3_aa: CASSHLPGTGETEAFF
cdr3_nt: TGCGCCAGCAGCCACCTTCCCGGGACAGGAGAAACTGAAGCTTTCTTT

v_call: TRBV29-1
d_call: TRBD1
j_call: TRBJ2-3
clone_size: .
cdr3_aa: CSVAMTGGMTDTQYF
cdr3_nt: TGCAGCGTGGCCATGACAGGGGGGATGACAGATACGCAGTATTTT

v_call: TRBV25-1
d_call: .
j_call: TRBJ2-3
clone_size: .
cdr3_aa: CASSEGQRSTDTQYF
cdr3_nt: TGTGCCAGCAGTGAAGGCCAGCGTAGCACAGATACGCAGTATTTT

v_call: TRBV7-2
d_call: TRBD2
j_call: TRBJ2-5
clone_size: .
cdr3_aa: CASSRGLAKETQYF
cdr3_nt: TGTGCCAGCAGCAGGGGACTAGCCAAAGAGACCCAGTACTTC

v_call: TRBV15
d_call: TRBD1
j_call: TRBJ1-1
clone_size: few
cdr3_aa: CATSSSDRGDTEAFF
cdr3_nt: TGTGCCACCAGCTCTTCGGACAGGGGGGACACTGAAGCTTTCTTT

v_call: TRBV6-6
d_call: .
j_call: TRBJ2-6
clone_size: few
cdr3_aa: CASSVPEGANVLTF
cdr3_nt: TGTGCCAGCAGCGTCCCGGAAGGGGCCAACGTCCTGACTTTC

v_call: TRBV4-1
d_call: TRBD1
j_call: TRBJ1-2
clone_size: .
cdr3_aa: CASSSGTGENYGYTF
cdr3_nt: TGCGCCAGCAGCTCCGGGACAGGGGAAAACTATGGCTACACCTTC